In its sample, the clone carrying this TCR beta chain was seen a few times. Its target is not known. The data are from a study of CD8 T cells in ankylosing spondylitis. Study outcomes and limitations: The study looked at matched synovial fluid samples from ankylosing spondylitis patients. Disease-linked clones were reported to be significantly enriched there. A TCR beta motif of under 10 highly homologous variants appeared characteristic of ankylosing spondylitis blood. Disease-linked clones were found to be CD8+ and relatively rare in peripheral blood.

TCRdb reanalysed the 5' RACE reads using MiXCR and keeps one entry per CDR3 protein. The sample lists 700,000 or so distinct CDR3 sequences; roughly 20% were seen once. This receptor was identified in a male donor with ankylosing spondylitis. Sequencing input: blood, either unsorted or a sorted T cell fraction (not recorded which).

The CDR3 DNA sequence: TGCAGCGTTGGGCAGGGGCCCTCCTACGAGCAGTACTTC. It specifies CSVGQGPSYEQYF. The chain is built from TRBV29-1 and TRBJ2-7; D may be TRBD1 (6 bases). Trimming pared 4 bases from V and 0 bases from J, leaving 10 bases between. The CDR3 totals 13 residues. Germline V lookup: CDR1 SQVTM, CDR2 ANQGSEA.